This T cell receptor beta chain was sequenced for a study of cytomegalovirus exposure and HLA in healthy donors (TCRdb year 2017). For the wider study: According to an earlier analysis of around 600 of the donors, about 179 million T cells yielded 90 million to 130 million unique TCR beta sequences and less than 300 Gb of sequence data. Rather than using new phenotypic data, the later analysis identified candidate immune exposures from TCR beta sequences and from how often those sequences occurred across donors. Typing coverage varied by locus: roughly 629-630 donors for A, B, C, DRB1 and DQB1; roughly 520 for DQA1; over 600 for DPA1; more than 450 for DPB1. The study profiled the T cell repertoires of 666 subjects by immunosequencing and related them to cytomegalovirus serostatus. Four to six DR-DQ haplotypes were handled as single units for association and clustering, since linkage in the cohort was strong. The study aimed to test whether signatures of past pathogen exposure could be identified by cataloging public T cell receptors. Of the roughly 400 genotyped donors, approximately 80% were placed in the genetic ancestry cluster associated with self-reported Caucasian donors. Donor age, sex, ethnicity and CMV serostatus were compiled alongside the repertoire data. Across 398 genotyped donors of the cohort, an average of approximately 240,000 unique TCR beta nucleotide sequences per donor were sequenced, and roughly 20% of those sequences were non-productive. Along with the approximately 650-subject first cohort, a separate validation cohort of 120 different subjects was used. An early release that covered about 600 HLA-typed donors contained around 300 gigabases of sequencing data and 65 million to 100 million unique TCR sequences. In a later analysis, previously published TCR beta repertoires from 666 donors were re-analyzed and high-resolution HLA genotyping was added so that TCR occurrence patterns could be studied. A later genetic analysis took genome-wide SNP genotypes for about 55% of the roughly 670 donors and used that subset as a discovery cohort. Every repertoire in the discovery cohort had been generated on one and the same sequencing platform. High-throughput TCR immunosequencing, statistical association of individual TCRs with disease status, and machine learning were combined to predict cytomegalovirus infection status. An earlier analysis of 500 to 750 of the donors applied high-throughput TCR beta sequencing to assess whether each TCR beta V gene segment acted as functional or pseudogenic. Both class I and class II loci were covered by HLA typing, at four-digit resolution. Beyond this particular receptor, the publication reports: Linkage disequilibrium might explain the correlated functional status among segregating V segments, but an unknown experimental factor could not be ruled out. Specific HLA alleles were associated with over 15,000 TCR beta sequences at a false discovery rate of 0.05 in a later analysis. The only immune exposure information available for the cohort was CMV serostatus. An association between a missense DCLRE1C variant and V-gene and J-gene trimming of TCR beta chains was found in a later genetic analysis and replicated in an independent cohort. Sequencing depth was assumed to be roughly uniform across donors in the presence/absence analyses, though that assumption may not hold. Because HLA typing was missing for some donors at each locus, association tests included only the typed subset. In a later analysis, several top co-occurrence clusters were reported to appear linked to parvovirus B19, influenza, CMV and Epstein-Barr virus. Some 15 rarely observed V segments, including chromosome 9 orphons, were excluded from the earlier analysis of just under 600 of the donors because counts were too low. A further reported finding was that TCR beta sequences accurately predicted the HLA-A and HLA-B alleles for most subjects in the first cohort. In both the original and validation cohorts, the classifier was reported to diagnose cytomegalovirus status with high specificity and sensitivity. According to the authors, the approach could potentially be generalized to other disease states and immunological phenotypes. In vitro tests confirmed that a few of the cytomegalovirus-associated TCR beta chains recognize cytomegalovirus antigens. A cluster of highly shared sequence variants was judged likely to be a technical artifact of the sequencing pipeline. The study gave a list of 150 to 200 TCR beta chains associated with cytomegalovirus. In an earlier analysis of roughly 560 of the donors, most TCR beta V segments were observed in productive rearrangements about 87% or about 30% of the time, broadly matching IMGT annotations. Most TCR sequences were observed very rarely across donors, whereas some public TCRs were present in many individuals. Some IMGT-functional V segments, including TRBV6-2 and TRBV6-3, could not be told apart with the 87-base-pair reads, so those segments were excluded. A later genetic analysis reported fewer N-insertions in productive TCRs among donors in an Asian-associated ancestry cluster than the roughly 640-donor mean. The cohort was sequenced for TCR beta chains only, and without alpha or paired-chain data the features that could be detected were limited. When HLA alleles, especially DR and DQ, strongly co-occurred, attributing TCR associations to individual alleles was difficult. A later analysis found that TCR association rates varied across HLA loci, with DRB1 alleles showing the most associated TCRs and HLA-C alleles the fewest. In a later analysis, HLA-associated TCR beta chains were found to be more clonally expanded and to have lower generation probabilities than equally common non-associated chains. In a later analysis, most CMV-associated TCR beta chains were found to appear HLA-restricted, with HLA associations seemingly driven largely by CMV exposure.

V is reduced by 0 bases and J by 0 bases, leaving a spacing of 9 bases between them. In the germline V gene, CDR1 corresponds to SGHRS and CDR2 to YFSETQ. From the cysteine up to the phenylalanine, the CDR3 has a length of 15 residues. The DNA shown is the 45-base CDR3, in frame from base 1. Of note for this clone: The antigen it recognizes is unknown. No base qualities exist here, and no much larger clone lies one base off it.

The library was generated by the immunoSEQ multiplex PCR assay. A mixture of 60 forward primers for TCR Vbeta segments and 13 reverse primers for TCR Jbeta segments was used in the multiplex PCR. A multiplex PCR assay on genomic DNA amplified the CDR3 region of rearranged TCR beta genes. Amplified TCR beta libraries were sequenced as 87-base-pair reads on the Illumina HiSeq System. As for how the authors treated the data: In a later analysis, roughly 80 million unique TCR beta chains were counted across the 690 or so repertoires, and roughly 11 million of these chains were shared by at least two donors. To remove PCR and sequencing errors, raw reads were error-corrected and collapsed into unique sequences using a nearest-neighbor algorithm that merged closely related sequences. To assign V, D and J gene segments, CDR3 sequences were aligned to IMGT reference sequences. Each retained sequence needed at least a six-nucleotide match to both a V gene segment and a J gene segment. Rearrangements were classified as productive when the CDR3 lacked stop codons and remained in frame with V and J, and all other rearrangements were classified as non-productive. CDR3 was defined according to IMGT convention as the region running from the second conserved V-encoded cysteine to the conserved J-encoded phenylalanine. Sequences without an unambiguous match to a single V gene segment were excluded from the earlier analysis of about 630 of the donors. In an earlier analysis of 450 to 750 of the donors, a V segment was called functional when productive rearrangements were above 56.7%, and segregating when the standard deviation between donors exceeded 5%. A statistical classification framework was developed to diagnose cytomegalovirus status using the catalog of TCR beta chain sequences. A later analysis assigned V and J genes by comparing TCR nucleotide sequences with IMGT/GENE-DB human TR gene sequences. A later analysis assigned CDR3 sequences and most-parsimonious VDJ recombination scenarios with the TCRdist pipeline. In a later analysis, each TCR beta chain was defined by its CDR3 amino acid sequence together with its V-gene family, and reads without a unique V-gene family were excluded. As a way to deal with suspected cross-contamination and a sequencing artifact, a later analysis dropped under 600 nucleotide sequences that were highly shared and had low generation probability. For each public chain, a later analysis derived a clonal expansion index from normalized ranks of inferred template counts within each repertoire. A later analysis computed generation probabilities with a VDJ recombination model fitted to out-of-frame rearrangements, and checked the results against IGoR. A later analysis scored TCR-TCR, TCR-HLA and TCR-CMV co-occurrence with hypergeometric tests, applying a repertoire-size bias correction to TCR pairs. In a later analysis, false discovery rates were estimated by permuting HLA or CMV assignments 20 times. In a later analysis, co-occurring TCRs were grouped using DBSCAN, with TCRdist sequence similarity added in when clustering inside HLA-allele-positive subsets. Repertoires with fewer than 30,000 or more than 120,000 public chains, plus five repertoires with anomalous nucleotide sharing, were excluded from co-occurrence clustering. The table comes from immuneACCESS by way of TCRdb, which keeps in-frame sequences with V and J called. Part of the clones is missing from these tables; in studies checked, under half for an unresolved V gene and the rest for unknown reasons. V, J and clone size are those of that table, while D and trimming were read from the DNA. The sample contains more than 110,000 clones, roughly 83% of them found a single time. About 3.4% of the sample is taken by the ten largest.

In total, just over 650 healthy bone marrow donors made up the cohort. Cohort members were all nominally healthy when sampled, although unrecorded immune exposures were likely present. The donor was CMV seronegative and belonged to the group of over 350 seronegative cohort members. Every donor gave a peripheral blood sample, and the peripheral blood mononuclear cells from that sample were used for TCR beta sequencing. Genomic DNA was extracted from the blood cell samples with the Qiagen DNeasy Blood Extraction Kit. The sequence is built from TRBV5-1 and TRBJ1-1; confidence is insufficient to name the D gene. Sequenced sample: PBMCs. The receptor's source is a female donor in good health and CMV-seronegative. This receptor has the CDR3 CASSLDAGMNTEAFF. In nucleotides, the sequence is TGCGCCAGCAGCTTGGACGCAGGAATGAACACTGAAGCTTTCTTT. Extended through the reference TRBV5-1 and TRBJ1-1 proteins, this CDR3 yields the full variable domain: KAGVTQTPRYLIKTRGQQVTLSCSPISGHRSVSWYQQTPGQGLQFLFEYFSETQRNKGNFPGRFSGRQFSNSRSEMNVSTLELGDSALYLCASSLDAGMNTEAFFGQGTRLTVV.